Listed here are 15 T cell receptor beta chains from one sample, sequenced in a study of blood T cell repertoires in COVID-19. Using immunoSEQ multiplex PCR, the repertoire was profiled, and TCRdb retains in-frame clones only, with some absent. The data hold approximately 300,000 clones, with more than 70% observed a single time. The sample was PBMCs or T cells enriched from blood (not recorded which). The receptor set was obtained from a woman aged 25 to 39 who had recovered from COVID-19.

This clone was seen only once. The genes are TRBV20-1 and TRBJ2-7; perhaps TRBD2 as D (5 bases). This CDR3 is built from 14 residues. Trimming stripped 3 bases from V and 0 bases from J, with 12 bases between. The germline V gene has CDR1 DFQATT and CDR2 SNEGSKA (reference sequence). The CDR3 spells CSASATGSSYEQYF. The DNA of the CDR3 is TGCAGTGCTAGTGCGACGGGAAGCTCCTACGAGCAGTACTTC.

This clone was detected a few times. The CDR3 spells CASDRTVYSNQPQHF. CDR3 nucleotides: TGTGCCAGCGATCGAACAGTCTATAGCAATCAGCCCCAGCATTTT. The V and J genes are TRBV6-5 and TRBJ1-5; D is unresolved. This CDR3 has 15 amino acids. The germline V gene encodes CDR1 MNHEY and CDR2 SVGAGI. Trimming took 8 bases from V and 0 from J, leaving 14 bases between them.

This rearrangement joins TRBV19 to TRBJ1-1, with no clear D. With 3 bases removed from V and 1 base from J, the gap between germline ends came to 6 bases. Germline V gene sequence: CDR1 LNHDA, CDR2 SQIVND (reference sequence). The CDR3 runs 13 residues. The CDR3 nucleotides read TGTGCCAGTAGTATTCAGGCGAACACTGAAGCTTTCTTT. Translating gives CASSIQANTEAFF.

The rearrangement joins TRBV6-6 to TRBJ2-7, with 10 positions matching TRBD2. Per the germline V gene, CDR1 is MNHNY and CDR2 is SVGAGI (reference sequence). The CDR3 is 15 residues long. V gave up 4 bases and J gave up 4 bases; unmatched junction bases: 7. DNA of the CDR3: TGTGCCAGCAGTTCACTCAGCGGGAGGGAATACGAGCAGTACTTC. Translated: CASSSLSGREYEQYF.

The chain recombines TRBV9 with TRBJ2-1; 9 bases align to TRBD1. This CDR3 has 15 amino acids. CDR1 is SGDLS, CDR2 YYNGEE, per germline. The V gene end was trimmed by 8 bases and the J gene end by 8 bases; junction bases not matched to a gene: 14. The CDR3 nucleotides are TGTGCCAGTAACGCCCAGGACAGGGGATCGGATGAGCAGTTCTTC. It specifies CASNAQDRGSDEQFF.

CDR3 in amino acids: CASSLRLAGALGTDTQYF. CDR3 in DNA: TGTGCCAGCAGCCTCAGACTAGCGGGGGCCCTCGGGACAGATACGCAGTATTTT. This sequence joins TRBV13 and TRBJ2-3; 12 bases line up with TRBD2. J lost 3 bases, V lost 5 bases, and 12 bases had no gene match. The CDR3 sequence is 18 residues long. Germline-derived CDR1 and CDR2 are PRHDT and FYEKMQ (reference sequence).

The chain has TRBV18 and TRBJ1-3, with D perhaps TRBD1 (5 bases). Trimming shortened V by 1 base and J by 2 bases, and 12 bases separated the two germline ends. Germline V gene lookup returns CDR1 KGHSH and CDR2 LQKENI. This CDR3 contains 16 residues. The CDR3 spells CASSPQGPNTGNTIYF. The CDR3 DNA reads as TGTGCCAGCTCACCACAGGGGCCAAATACTGGAAACACCATATATTTT.

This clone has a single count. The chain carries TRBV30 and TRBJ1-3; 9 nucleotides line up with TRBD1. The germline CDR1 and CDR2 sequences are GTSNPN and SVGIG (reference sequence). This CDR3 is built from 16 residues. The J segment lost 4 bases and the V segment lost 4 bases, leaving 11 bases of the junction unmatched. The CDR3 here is CAWTTSTGGSGNTIYF. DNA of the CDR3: TGTGCCTGGACCACTTCGACAGGGGGATCAGGAAACACCATATATTTT. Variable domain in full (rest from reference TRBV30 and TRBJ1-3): SQTIHQWPATLVQPVGSPLSLECTVEGTSNPNLYWYRQAAGRGLQLLFYSVGIGQISSEVPQNLSASRPQDRQFILSSKKLLLSDSGFYLCAWTTSTGGSGNTIYFGEGSWLTVV.

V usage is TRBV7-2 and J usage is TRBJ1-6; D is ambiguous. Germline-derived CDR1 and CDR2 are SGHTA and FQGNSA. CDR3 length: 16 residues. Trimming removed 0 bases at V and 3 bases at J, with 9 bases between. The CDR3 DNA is TGTGCCAGCAGCTTAGCGTTTGGCCGCTATAATTCACCCCTCCACTTT. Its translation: CASSLAFGRYNSPLHF.

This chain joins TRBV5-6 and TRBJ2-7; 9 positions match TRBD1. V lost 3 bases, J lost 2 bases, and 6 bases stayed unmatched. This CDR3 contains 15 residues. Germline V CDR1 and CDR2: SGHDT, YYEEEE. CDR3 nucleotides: TGTGCCAGCAGCTCCAAACAGGGGGCCCCCTACGAGCAGTACTTC. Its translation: CASSSKQGAPYEQYF.

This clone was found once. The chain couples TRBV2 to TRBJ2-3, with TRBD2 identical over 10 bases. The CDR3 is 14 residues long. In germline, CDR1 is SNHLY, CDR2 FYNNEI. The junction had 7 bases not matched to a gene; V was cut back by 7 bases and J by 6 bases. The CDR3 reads CASIRLAGADTQYF. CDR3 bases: TGTGCCAGCATTCGACTAGCGGGCGCGGATACGCAGTATTTT. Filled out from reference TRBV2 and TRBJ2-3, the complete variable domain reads EPEVTQTPSHQVTQMGQEVILRCVPISNHLYFYWYRQILGQKVEFLVSFYNNEISEKSEIFDDQFSVERPDGSNFTLKIRSTKLEDSAMYFCASIRLAGADTQYFGPGTRLTVL.

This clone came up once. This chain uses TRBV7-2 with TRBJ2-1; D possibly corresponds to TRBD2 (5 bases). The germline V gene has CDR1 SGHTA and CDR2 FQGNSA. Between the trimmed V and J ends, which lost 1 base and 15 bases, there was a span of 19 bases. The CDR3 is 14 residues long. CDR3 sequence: CASSLDSRARNPFF. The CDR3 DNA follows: TGTGCCAGCAGCTTAGACTCGAGGGCGCGGAATCCGTTCTTC. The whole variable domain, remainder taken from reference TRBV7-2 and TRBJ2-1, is GAGVSQSPSNKVTEKGKDVELRCDPISGHTALYWYRQSLGQGLEFLIYFQGNSAPDKSGLPSDRFSAERTGGSVSTLTIQRTQQEDSAVYLCASSLDSRARNPFFGPGTRLTVL.

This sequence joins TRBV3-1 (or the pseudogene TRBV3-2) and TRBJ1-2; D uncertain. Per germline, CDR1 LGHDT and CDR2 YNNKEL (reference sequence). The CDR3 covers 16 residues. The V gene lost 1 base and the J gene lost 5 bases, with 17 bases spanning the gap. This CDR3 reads CASSQGSSLALYGYTF. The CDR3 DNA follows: TGTGCCAGCAGCCAAGGATCCTCCCTGGCCCTTTATGGCTACACCTTC.

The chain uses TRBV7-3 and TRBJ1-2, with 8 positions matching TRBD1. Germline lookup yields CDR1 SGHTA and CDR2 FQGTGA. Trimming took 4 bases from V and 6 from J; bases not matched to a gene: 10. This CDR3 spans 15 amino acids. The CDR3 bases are TGTGCCAGCAGCTCAACACCGGGACAGGTCCATGGCTACACCTTC. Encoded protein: CASSSTPGQVHGYTF.

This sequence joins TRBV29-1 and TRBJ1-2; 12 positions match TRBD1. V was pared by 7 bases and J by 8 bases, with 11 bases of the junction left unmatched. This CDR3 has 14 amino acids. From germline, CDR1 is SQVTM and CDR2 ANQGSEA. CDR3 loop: CSGGTGGDEEGYTF. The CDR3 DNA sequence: TGCAGCGGTGGGACAGGGGGCGATGAAGAGGGCTACACCTTC.